The rows below give T cell receptor beta chains drawn from one sample of a study of T cell responses to AZD1222 COVID-19 vaccine. Generated by immunoSEQ multiplex PCR, the TCRdb table keeps only in-frame clones and is missing some. Found here are roughly 140,000 clones, approximately 94% of them singletons; the top ten hold 1.9%. This specimen consisted of peripheral blood, obtained on day 0 of AZD1222 vaccination. These receptors all stem from an adult in good health. CDR3s leave out the opening cysteine and the closing phenylalanine or tryptophan.

j_gene	v_gene	CDR3aa
TRBJ1-6	TRBV7-2	ASSFEDSPLPNSPLH
TRBJ1-3	TRBV6-1	ASREGTGGRNTIY
TRBJ1-1	TRBV19	ASRPGLRVTEAF
TRBJ2-7	TRBV3-1/TRBV3-2	ASTGGGRGYEQY
TRBJ1-6	TRBV7-9	ASSSSRGDPNSPLH
TRBJ2-2	TRBV5-6	ASSFPGGNTGELF
TRBJ1-2	TRBV5-6	ASSLVGQASYGYT
TRBJ1-5	TRBV6-1	ASSEWQGNQPQH
TRBJ1-1	TRBV12-3/TRBV12-4	ASSLSGGTEAF
TRBJ2-7	TRBV6-2/TRBV6-3	ASSYEGTEYEQY
TRBJ1-6	TRBV9	ASSVVDRGSPLH
TRBJ2-7	TRBV3-1/TRBV3-2	ASSLGTSGTYEQY
TRBJ1-4	TRBV14	ASSQGGFGEKLF
TRBJ2-1	TRBV5-8	ASSLFQGATSGKRDEQF
TRBJ1-2	TRBV2	ASSGGTGTGGSGYT
TRBJ2-4	TRBV5-1	ASSFSGDLAKNIQY
TRBJ1-1	TRBV7-2	ASSQAGITEAF
TRBJ1-2	TRBV14	ASSPTDGLTMGYT
TRBJ1-4	TRBV6-5	ASSYSSRAFNEKLF
TRBJ1-2	TRBV19	ASSALDRAPVYGYT
TRBJ1-4	TRBV2	ASSSTLVTNEKLF
TRBJ1-1	TRBV3-1/TRBV3-2	ASSVQQGSRDEAF
TRBJ2-1	TRBV2	ASSGRLAENNEQF
TRBJ2-5	TRBV7-2	ASSLDPGKETQY
TRBJ2-7	TRBV11-1	ASSRRRTPYEQY
TRBJ1-2	TRBV27	ASSLSQSRYGYT
TRBJ1-1	TRBV3-1/TRBV3-2	ASSPVGNTEAF
TRBJ2-1	TRBV7-2	ASSLGAVSYNEQF
TRBJ2-1	TRBV11-2	ASSLGLAGGENEQF
TRBJ1-1	TRBV7-9	ASSLMQGSVNTEAF
TRBJ1-5	TRBV5-8	ASNTGVNQPQH
TRBJ2-5	TRBV2	ASRTEKGETQY
TRBJ2-7	TRBV6-5	ASSFGLAGDLEQY
TRBJ2-1	TRBV6-5	ASSYKDYYNEQF
TRBJ1-2	TRBV2	ASSRDSYGYT
TRBJ1-2	TRBV7-8	ASSPGWAGPGNYGYT
TRBJ2-1	TRBV21-1	ASSKGTAYNEQF